This T cell receptor (beta chain) comes out of a study of T-cell memory formation after mild COVID-19. Study-wide results and limits: Among clones contracting day 15 to 85, CD4/CD8 was balanced, whereas later expanders leaned CD4+.

Details on this clonotype: Antigen: not known.

Each CDR3 protein gets one entry after TCRdb re-called the 5' RACE reads with MiXCR. Of over 35,000 distinct CDR3 sequences in the sample, 9.5% were seen once. The CDR3 loop spans 16 amino acids. The junction had 8 bases not matched to a gene; V was cut back by 4 bases and J by 5 bases. Germline CDR1 and CDR2: SGDLS and YYNGEE. Input material: PBMCs or a T cell subset sorted from them (not recorded which). The sequence was obtained from an adult woman who had mild COVID-19 (a few samples of this study predate the infection). Cell type and time point are not known. The chain joins TRBV9 to TRBJ2-5, with 13 positions matching TRBD2. DNA of the CDR3: TGTGCCAGCAGCCCGCGACTAGCGGGGGGTTGGGAGACCCAGTACTTC. Translated, it gives CASSPRLAGGWETQYF.